Below, one T cell receptor (beta chain) is given with its context. What it binds is unknown. Germline assignment: CDR1 SGHDN and CDR2 FVKESK. The CDR3 sequence is 17 residues long. TCR beta cDNA was generated via 5'RACE template switching incorporating UMIs. TCRdb reanalyzed the 5' RACE reads, giving one entry per CDR3 protein sequence and no DNA. The sample table includes about 460,000 distinct CDR3 sequences. This entry comes from a study of T cells expressing NK-cell markers. Whole-study findings and limits: Four donors showed these clonotypes also leading the CD3+CD56-NKG2C+ fraction. Questions lingered over whether expanded NKG2C+ T cell clones were HCMV-specific. Of the CD8+ T cell pool in roughly six donors, about 1.0-7.5% was accounted for by dominant NKG2C+ clonotypes.

Specimen: blood T cells: a sorted CD56 or NKG2C T cell subset, CD4+ or CD8+ T cells, or bulk PBMC T cells (not recorded which). This clonotype was sampled from a woman aged 45-59 years in good health. The chain combines TRBV14 with TRBJ2-1; TCRdb lists TRBD2, though no DNA is available to test this call. The CDR3 spells CASSQVGLAGKYNEQFF. The entire variable domain, with the rest obtained from reference TRBV14 and TRBJ2-1, is as follows: EAGVTQFPSHSVIEKGQTVTLRCDPISGHDNLYWYRRVMGKEIKFLLHFVKESKQDESGMPNNRFLAERTGGTYSTLKVQPAELEDSGVYFCASSQVGLAGKYNEQFFGPGTRLTVL.